This T cell receptor (beta chain) was captured in a study of blood T cell repertoires in COVID-19 (dated by TCRdb to 2018 to 2021). For the study in its entirety: The collaborator samples originated in the United States, Italy and Spain and spanned the acute and convalescent phases of COVID-19. A de-identified subject ID, COVID-19 status, age in years and sex were almost always included in the sample metadata. The samples were drawn from the first 160 participants of the ongoing ImmuneRACE study and from some 1,300 subjects provided by 6 global collaborators. A freely available public database, intended as a resource for researchers studying the immune response to SARS-CoV-2, is where the repertoires were released. The material from the prospective study consisted of cDNA or gDNA derived from T cells, B-cell-depleted T cells, or PBMCs. Deeply sampled blood TCRbeta repertoires from subjects exposed to, actively infected with, or recovered from COVID-19 were included in the dataset. HLA class I and class II types, where available, came from metadata supplied by the sample provider rather than from assay-based typing.

In the prospective study, participants were 18 to 89 years old, resided in fewer than 25 geographic areas of the United States, and were enrolled through a virtual design. Cohort assignment in the prospective study relied on participant-reported clinical history from a screening survey and a study questionnaire. Recovered participants in ImmuneRACE Cohort 3 were defined by two consecutive negative NP/OP PCR tests, clearance by a healthcare professional, or resolution of symptoms. Each participant in the prospective study had whole blood, serum and a nasopharyngeal or oropharyngeal swab collected by mobile phlebotomists. Additional blood draws and questionnaires over an approximately two-month period could optionally be provided by prospective study participants. Before DNA extraction, blood samples from the prospective study were shipped at room temperature or frozen. TCRbeta CDR3 regions were amplified from genomic DNA by means of the immunoSEQ Assay, a bias-controlled multiplex PCR. The paper's data handling went like this. Within the assay, amplification of reference gene primers was used to estimate how many nucleated cells each sample contained. Sequence reads were collapsed and filtered to measure the absolute abundance of every unique TCRbeta CDR3 rearrangement. For each sample, productive Simpson clonality was calculated as the square root of Simpson's diversity index across productive rearrangements. TCRdb holds this immuneACCESS table with in-frame rearrangements only. Some clones are missing; in checked studies, unresolved V genes explain under half, and the rest has no known cause. Clone size and the V and J calls come from that table; the DNA yielded D and trimming. In this sample the table shows about 370,000 clones, approximately 92% of which occur a single time. Jointly, the top ten make up approximately 1% of the sample.

The study at large found these results: The amount of clinical and demographic metadata varied by source and participant and was provided uncurated.

As concerns this clone: Its antigen remains unidentified. The sample holds no much larger clone one base away, and base qualities are not on file.

V lost 4 bases and J lost 5 bases; the stretch between them is 17 bases long. Reading from cysteine to phenylalanine, the CDR3 counts 15 amino acids. This entry keeps only the CDR3 DNA: 45 bases, framed from base 1. According to the germline V gene (reference sequence), CDR1 reads MNHEY and CDR2 reads SMNVEV. This TCR was sampled from a man aged 18-30 years who had recovered from COVID-19. In this chain, TRBV27 is recombined with TRBJ1-1; perhaps TRBD1 is the D gene, with 5 bases matching. Input material: PBMCs or T cells enriched from blood (not recorded which). The DNA sequence is as follows: TGTGCCAGCAGTTCAGGACACGGACGGCGGACTGAAGCTTTCTTT. This sequence encodes CASSSGHGRRTEAFF.